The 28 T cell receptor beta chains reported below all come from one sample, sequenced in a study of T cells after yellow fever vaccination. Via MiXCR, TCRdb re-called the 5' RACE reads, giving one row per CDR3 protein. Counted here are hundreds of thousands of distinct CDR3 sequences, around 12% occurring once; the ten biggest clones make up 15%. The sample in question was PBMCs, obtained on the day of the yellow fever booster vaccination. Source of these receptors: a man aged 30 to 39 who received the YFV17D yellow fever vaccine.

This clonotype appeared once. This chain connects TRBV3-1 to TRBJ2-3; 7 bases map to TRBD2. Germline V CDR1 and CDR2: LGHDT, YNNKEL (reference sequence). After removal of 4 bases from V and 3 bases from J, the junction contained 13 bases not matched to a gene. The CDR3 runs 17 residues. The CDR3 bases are TGTGCCAGCAGCCCGCCCGCCTGGGAGGGGTTAACAGATACGCAGTATTTT. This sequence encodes CASSPPAWEGLTDTQYF.

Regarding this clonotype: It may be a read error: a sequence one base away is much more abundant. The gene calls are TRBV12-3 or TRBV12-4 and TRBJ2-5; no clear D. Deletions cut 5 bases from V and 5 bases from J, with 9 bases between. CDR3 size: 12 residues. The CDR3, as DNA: TGTGCCAGCAGTAGGTCCTCGGAGACCCAGTACTTC. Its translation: CASSRSSETQYF.

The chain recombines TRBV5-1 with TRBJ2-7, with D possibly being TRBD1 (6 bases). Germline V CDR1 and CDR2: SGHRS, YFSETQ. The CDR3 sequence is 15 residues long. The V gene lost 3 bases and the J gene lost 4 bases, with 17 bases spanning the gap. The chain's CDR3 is CASSSHGTRGYEQYF. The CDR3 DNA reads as TGCGCCAGCAGCTCGCACGGGACAAGGGGTTACGAGCAGTACTTC.

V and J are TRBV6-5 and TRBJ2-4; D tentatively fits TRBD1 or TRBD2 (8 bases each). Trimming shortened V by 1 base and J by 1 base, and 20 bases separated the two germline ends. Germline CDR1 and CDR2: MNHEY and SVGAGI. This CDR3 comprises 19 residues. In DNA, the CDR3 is TGTGCCAGCAGTTACTACGGGAGGGACAGGAGGGAGGCCAAAAACATTCAGTACTTC. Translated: CASSYYGRDRREAKNIQYF.

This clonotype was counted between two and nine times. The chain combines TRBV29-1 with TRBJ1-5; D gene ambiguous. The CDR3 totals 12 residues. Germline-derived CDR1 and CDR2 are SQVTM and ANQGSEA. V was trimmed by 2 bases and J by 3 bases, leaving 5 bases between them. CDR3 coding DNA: TGCAGCGTTGAAATACTCAATCAGCCCCAGCATTTT. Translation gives CSVEILNQPQHF.

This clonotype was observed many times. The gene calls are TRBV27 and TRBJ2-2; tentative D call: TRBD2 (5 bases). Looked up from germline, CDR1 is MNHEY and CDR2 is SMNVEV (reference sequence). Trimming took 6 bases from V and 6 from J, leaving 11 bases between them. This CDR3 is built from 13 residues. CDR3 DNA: TGTGCCAGCAGGTGGACTGGGGCCGGGGAGCTGTTTTTT. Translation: CASRWTGAGELFF.

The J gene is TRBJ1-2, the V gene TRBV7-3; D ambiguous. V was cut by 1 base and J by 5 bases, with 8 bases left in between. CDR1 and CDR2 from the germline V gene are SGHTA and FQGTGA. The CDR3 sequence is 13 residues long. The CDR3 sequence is CASSLKAVYGYTF. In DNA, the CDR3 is TGTGCCAGCAGCTTAAAGGCAGTATATGGCTACACCTTC.

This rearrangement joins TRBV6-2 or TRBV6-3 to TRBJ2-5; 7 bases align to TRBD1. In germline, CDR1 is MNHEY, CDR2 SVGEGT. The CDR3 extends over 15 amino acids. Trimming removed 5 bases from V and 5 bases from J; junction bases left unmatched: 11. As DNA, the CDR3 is TGTGCCAGCAGTGCGGACAGGTTACGAGAGGAGACCCAGTACTTC. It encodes CASSADRLREETQYF.

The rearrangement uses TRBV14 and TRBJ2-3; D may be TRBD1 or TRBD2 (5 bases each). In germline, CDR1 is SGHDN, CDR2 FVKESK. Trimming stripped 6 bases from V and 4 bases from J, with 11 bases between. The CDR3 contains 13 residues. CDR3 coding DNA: TGTGCCAGCAGTGGGGGTAGCCCAGATACGCAGTATTTT. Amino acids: CASSGGSPDTQYF.

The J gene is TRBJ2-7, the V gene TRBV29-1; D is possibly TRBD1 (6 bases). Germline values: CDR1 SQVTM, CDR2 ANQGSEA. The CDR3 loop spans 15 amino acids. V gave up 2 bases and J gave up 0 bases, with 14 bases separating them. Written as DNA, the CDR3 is TGCAGCGTTGAAAGTGGGCAGGGGCCCTCCTACGAGCAGTACTTC. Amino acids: CSVESGQGPSYEQYF.

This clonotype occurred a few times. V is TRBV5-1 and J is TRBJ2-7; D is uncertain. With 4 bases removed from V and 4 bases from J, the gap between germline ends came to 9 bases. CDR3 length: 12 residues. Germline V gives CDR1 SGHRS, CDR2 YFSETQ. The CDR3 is CASSKDEYEQYF. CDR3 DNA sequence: TGCGCCAGCAGCAAGGACGAGTACGAGCAGTACTTC. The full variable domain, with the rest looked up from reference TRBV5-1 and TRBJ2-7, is KAGVTQTPRYLIKTRGQQVTLSCSPISGHRSVSWYQQTPGQGLQFLFEYFSETQRNKGNFPGRFSGRQFSNSRSEMNVSTLELGDSALYLCASSKDEYEQYFGPGTRLTVT.

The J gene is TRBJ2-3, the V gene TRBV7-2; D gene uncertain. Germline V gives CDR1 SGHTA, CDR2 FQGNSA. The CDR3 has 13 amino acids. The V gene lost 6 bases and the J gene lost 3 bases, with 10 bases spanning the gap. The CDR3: CASRQEVTDTQYF. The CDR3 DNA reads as TGTGCCAGCAGACAAGAGGTTACAGATACGCAGTATTTT.

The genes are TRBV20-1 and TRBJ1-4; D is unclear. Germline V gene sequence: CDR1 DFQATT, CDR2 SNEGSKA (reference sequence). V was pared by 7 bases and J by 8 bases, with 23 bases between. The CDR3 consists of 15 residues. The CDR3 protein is CSGETSYRAGEKLFF. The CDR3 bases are TGCAGTGGGGAAACATCGTATCGGGCCGGGGAAAAACTGTTTTTT.

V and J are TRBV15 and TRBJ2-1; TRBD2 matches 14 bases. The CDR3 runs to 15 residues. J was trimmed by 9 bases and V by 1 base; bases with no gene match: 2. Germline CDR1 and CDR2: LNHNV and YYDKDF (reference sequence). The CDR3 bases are TGTGCCACCAGCAGAGGACTAGCGGGAGGGCCTGAGCAGTTCTTC. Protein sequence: CATSRGLAGGPEQFF. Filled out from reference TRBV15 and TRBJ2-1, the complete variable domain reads DAMVIQNPRYQVTQFGKPVTLSCSQTLNHNVMYWYQQKSSQAPKLLFHYYDKDFNNEADTPDNFQSRRPNTSFCFLDIRSPGLGDTAMYLCATSRGLAGGPEQFFGPGTRLTVL.

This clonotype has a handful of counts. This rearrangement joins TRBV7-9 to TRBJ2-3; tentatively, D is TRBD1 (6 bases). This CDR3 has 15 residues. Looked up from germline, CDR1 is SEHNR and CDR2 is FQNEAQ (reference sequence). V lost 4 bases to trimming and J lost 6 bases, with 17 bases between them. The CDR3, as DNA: TGTGCCAGCAGCTCGCGCATGGACAGCCAGGATACGCAGTATTTT. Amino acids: CASSSRMDSQDTQYF. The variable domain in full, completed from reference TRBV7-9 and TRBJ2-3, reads DTGVSQNPRHKITKRGQNVTFRCDPISEHNRLYWYRQTLGQGPEFLTYFQNEAQLEKSRLLSDRFSAERPKGSFSTLEIQRTEQGDSAMYLCASSSRMDSQDTQYFGPGTRLTVL.

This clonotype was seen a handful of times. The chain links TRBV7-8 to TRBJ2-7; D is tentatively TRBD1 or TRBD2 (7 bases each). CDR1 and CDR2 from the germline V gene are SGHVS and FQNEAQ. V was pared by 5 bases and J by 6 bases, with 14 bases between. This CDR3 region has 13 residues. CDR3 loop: CASSNDREGEQYF. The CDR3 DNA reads TGTGCCAGCAGCAACGACAGGGAGGGCGAGCAGTACTTC.

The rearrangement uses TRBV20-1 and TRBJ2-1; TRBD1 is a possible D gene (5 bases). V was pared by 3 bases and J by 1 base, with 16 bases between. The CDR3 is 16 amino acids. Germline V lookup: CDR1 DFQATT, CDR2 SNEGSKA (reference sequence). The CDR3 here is CSARKGPLPSYNEQFF. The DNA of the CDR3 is TGCAGTGCTAGGAAGGGGCCACTCCCATCCTACAATGAGCAGTTCTTC.

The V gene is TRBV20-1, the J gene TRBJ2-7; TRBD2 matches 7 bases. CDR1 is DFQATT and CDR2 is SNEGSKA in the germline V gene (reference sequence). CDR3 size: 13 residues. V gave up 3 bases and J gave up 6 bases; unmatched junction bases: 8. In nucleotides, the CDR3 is TGCAGTGCTAGGGAAATCACGGGAGGCGAGCAGTACTTC. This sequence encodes CSAREITGGEQYF.

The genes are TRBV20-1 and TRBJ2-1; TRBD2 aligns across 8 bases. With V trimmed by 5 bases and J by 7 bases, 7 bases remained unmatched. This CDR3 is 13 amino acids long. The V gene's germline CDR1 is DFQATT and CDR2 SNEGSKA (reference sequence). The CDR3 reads CSAGRGGRNEQFF. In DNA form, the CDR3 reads TGCAGTGCTGGCCGGGGGGGAAGGAATGAGCAGTTCTTC.

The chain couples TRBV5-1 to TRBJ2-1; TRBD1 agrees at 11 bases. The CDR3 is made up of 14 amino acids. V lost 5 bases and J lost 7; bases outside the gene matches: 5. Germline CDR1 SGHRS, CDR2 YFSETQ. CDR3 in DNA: TGCGCCAGCAGGGGACAGGGGGTATCGAATGAGCAGTTCTTC. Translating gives CASRGQGVSNEQFF.

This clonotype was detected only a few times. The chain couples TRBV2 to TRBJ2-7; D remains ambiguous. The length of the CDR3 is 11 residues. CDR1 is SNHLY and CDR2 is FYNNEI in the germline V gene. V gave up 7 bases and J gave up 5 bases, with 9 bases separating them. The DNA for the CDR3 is TGTGCCAGCATAAGGCAGGACGAGCAGTACTTC. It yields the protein CASIRQDEQYF.

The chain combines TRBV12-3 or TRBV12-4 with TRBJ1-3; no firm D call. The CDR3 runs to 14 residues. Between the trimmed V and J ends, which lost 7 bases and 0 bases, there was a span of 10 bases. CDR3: CASNAGNSGNTIYF. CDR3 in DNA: TGTGCCAGCAACGCAGGAAACTCTGGAAACACCATATATTTT.

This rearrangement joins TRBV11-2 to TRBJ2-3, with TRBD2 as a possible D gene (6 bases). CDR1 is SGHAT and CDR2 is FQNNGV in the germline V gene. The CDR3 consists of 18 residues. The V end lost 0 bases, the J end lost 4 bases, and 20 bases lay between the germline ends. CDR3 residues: CASSLEGGWLVVPDTQYF. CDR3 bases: TGTGCCAGCAGCTTAGAGGGAGGTTGGCTAGTAGTTCCAGATACGCAGTATTTT.

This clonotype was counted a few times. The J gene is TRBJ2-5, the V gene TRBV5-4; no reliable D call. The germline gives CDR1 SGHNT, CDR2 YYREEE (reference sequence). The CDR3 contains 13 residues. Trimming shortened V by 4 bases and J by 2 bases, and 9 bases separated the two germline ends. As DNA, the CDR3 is TGTGCCAGCAGCCATCGGGCACAAGAGACCCAGTACTTC. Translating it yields CASSHRAQETQYF.

The chain's CDR3 is CASSLRQTASTDTQYF. The CDR3 DNA sequence: TGCGCCAGCAGCTTGCGGCAGACAGCTAGCACAGATACGCAGTATTTT. This chain uses TRBV5-1 with TRBJ2-3; tentatively, D is TRBD1 (5 bases). CDR3 length equals 16 residues. The germline V gene has CDR1 SGHRS and CDR2 YFSETQ. V dropped 1 base and J dropped 0 bases, with 12 bases sitting between them.

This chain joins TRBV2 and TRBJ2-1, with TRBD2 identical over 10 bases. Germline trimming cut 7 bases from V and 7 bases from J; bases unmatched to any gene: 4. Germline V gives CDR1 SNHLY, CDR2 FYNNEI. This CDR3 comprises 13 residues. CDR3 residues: CASKLAGVNEQFF. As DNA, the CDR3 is TGTGCCAGCAAGCTAGCGGGAGTAAATGAGCAGTTCTTC.

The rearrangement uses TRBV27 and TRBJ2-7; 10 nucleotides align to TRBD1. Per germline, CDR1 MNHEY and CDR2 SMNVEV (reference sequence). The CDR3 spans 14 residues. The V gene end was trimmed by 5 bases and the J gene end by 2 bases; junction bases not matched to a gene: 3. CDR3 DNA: TGTGCCAGCAGTATCGGACAGGGGGCCTACGAGCAGTACTTC. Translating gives CASSIGQGAYEQYF.

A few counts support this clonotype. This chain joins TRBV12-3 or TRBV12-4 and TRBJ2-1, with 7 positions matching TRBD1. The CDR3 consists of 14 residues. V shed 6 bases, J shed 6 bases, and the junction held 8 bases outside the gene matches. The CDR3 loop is CASSPDNRGNEQFF. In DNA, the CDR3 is TGTGCCAGCAGCCCAGACAACAGGGGCAATGAGCAGTTCTTC.